The 20 T cell receptor beta chains given below trace back to one sample, sequenced in a study of blood T cell repertoires in COVID-19. Using immunoSEQ multiplex PCR, the repertoire was profiled, and TCRdb retains in-frame clones only, with some absent. The table has over 85,000 clones, 76% seen once; the top ten hold around 3.5%. The specimen sequenced was peripheral blood. These receptors came from a woman at least 80 years old with acute or convalescent COVID-19.

The V call is TRBV15, the J call TRBJ2-3; 10 bases align to TRBD2. The CDR3 extends over 16 amino acids. Germline values: CDR1 LNHNV, CDR2 YYDKDF (reference sequence). J gave up 1 base and V 1 base, and 2 bases lay outside the gene matches. The DNA of the CDR3 is TGTGCCACCAGCAGAGGTCTAGCGGGAGGCACAGATACGCAGTATTTT. This sequence encodes CATSRGLAGGTDTQYF.

This sequence joins TRBV19 and TRBJ1-4; the match to TRBD1 covers 8 bases. The CDR3 totals 19 residues. Germline-derived CDR1 and CDR2 are LNHDA and SQIVND (reference sequence). The V segment lost 3 bases and the J segment 0 bases; nucleotides outside the gene matches: 12. The CDR3 DNA sequence: TGTGCCAGTAGTATGGCCCGAGACAGGGGAGATGCAACTAATGAAAAACTGTTTTTT. Residues: CASSMARDRGDATNEKLFF.

The chain carries TRBV19 and TRBJ2-1; D might be TRBD1 (6 bases). Germline V gene lookup returns CDR1 LNHDA and CDR2 SQIVND (reference sequence). Trimming removed 7 bases at V and 9 bases at J, with 13 bases between. The CDR3 sequence is 12 residues long. CDR3 protein: CASTQQGLEQFF. CDR3 DNA sequence: TGTGCCAGTACCCAACAGGGTCTTGAGCAGTTCTTC.

This chain joins TRBV19 and TRBJ2-1, with D perhaps matching TRBD2 (6 bases). V was trimmed by 9 bases and J by 9 bases, leaving 12 bases between them. The CDR3 length is 11 residues. The germline gives CDR1 LNHDA, CDR2 SQIVND (reference sequence). The CDR3 reads CASRDFGEQFF. In DNA form, the CDR3 reads TGTGCCAGCCGGGACTTTGGTGAGCAGTTCTTC.

The chain is built from TRBV5-4 and TRBJ1-3, with D possibly being TRBD1 (5 bases). Trimming cost V 4 bases and J 0 bases, with 11 bases left between them. The V gene's germline CDR1 is SGHNT and CDR2 YYREEE (reference sequence). The CDR3 length is 15 residues. The CDR3 loop reads CASSADIASGNTIYF. The DNA for the CDR3 is TGTGCCAGCAGCGCGGACATTGCCTCTGGAAACACCATATATTTT.

The chain is built from TRBV3-1 (or the pseudogene TRBV3-2) and TRBJ1-4; 8 positions agree with TRBD1. V was pared by 5 bases and J by 8 bases, with 4 bases of the junction left unmatched. This CDR3 has 13 amino acids. CDR1 is LGHDT, CDR2 YNNKEL, per germline (reference sequence). The CDR3 sequence: CASSGQGGEKLFF. The CDR3 DNA sequence: TGTGCCAGCAGCGGACAGGGTGGGGAAAAACTGTTTTTT.

The sample holds a few counts of this clone. V is TRBV28 and J is TRBJ1-1; D ambiguous. CDR1 is MDHEN and CDR2 is SYDVKM in the germline V gene. The ends were cut back, 5 bases at V and 3 bases at J, with 16 bases in the middle. CDR3 length equals 15 residues. The CDR3 DNA reads TGTGCCAGCAGTCCCCTCGCGGGCGTGGACACTGAAGCTTTCTTT. Translated: CASSPLAGVDTEAFF.

The rearrangement joins TRBV7-2 to TRBJ2-7; D remains ambiguous. The CDR3 spans 15 residues. The germline gives CDR1 SGHTA, CDR2 FQGNSA. V was trimmed by 5 bases and J by 2 bases, leaving 16 bases between them. CDR3 sequence reads: CASSRHPQVAYEQYF. The DNA for the CDR3 is TGTGCCAGCAGCCGCCATCCCCAGGTGGCCTACGAGCAGTACTTC.

The gene calls are TRBV11-3 and TRBJ1-1, with 9 bases that match TRBD1. J lost 6 bases, V lost 4 bases, and 3 bases had no gene match. The germline CDR1 and CDR2 sequences are SGHNT and YENEEA. This CDR3 is built from 13 residues. CDR3 nucleotide sequence: TGTGCCAGCAGCTCCGGGACAGGGTCTGAAGCTTTCTTT. This translates into CASSSGTGSEAFF.

The gene calls are TRBV7-9 and TRBJ2-1, with TRBD2 matching over 8 bases. The V segment lost 1 base and the J segment 6 bases; nucleotides outside the gene matches: 11. CDR1 SEHNR and CDR2 FQNEAQ come from the germline V gene (reference sequence). The CDR3 is made up of 17 amino acids. The CDR3: CASSLEGRGTSGNEQFF. CDR3 DNA sequence: TGTGCCAGCAGCTTAGAGGGTAGGGGGACTAGTGGCAATGAGCAGTTCTTC.

This clone was observed a handful of times. The J gene is TRBJ2-1, the V gene TRBV7-2, with D possibly matching TRBD2 (7 bases). V was pared by 5 bases and J by 7 bases, with 24 bases between. CDR3 length: 17 amino acids. Per the germline V gene, CDR1 is SGHTA and CDR2 is FQGNSA. The chain's CDR3 is CASSLLGGAYPRNEQFF. In DNA, the CDR3 is TGTGCCAGCAGCCTGTTGGGGGGGGCATATCCAAGAAATGAGCAGTTCTTC. The entire variable domain, with the rest obtained from reference TRBV7-2 and TRBJ2-1, is as follows: GAGVSQSPSNKVTEKGKDVELRCDPISGHTALYWYRQSLGQGLEFLIYFQGNSAPDKSGLPSDRFSAERTGGSVSTLTIQRTQQEDSAVYLCASSLLGGAYPRNEQFFGPGTRLTVL.

The chain joins TRBV14 to TRBJ1-6; tentatively, D is TRBD1 (5 bases). V was cut by 4 bases and J by 11 bases, with 18 bases left in between. The CDR3 consists of 15 residues. Germline lookup yields CDR1 SGHDN and CDR2 FVKESK. CDR3 loop: CASSPTTAWQTPLHF. The CDR3 DNA reads TGTGCCAGCAGCCCAACGACAGCTTGGCAGACACCCCTCCACTTT. Supplemented by reference TRBV14 and TRBJ1-6, the full variable domain reads EAGVTQFPSHSVIEKGQTVTLRCDPISGHDNLYWYRRVMGKEIKFLLHFVKESKQDESGMPNNRFLAERTGGTYSTLKVQPAELEDSGVYFCASSPTTAWQTPLHFGNGTRLTVT.

The rearrangement uses TRBV18 and TRBJ1-1, with D unresolved. V lost 8 bases to trimming and J lost 6 bases, with 22 bases between them. This CDR3 comprises 15 residues. The germline CDR1 and CDR2 sequences are KGHSH and LQKENI. The CDR3 coding sequence is TGTGCCAGCACAAAAACCTCAGCAGAACGGGCTGAAGCTTTCTTT. It yields the protein CASTKTSAERAEAFF.

The genes are TRBV3-1 (or the pseudogene TRBV3-2) and TRBJ1-5; 7 bases line up with TRBD1. The V segment lost 4 bases and the J segment 8 bases; nucleotides outside the gene matches: 8. This CDR3 comprises 14 residues. Looked up from germline, CDR1 is LGHDT and CDR2 is YNNKEL (reference sequence). The CDR3 region is CASSPQGLQEPQHF. The CDR3 bases are TGTGCCAGCAGCCCACAGGGGCTGCAGGAGCCCCAGCATTTT.

The V gene is TRBV7-3, the J gene TRBJ2-3; 7 positions agree with TRBD1. Germline V gives CDR1 SGHTA, CDR2 FQGTGA. The CDR3 sequence is 16 residues long. V trimming: 5 bases; J trimming: 0 bases; junction bases outside the gene matches: 8. The CDR3 sequence is CASSGGQWPSTDTQYF. The CDR3 coding sequence is TGTGCCAGCAGCGGGGGACAGTGGCCTAGCACAGATACGCAGTATTTT.

A few counts support this clone. CDR3 sequence: CASSNQGAQPGNTIYF. The CDR3 bases are TGTGCCAGCAGTAACCAGGGGGCGCAGCCTGGAAACACCATATATTTT. This chain connects TRBV5-8 to TRBJ1-3; TRBD1 matches at 8 bases. V dropped 5 bases and J dropped 2; count of bases not matched to a gene: 9. This CDR3 is 16 amino acids long. Germline V gene data show CDR1 as SGHTS and CDR2 as YDEGEE. Based on the CDR3 plus reference TRBV5-8 and TRBJ1-3, the full variable domain is EAGVTQSPTHLIKTRGQQATLRCSPISGHTSVYWYQQALGLGLQFLLWYDEGEERNRGNFPPRFSGRQFPNYSSELNVNALELEDSALYLCASSNQGAQPGNTIYFGEGSWLTVV.

As to this clone: Distinct nucleotide sequences in the sample also encode this CDR3. This sequence joins TRBV2 and TRBJ2-5, with a tentative D call TRBD2 (5 bases). V was pared by 6 bases and J by 5 bases, with 7 bases between. The CDR3 runs 11 residues. Germline values: CDR1 SNHLY, CDR2 FYNNEI. The CDR3 bases are TGTGCCAGCAGGAGAGGGGAGACCCAGTACTTC. Translated, it gives CASRRGETQYF.

V is TRBV15 and J is TRBJ2-1; TRBD2 matches at 9 bases. The junction had 11 bases not matched to a gene; V was cut back by 0 bases and J by 5 bases. The germline V gene encodes CDR1 LNHNV and CDR2 YYDKDF (reference sequence). The CDR3 extends over 18 amino acids. The DNA for the CDR3 is TGTGCCACCAGCAGAGATCGGGGTAGCGGGAGTGCTCACAATGAGCAGTTCTTC. As protein: CATSRDRGSGSAHNEQFF.

The rearrangement uses TRBV30 and TRBJ2-1; no definite D call. The germline V gene has CDR1 GTSNPN and CDR2 SVGIG (reference sequence). Trimming took off 5 bases at V and 0 bases at J, with 5 bases between the two ends. The CDR3 has 12 residues. The CDR3 region is CAWSSSYNEQFF. CDR3 bases: TGTGCCTGGTCATCCTCCTACAATGAGCAGTTCTTC.

The rearrangement links TRBV9 to TRBJ1-3, with D hard to call. Germline loops: CDR1 SGDLS, CDR2 YYNGEE. CDR3 length equals 15 residues. V was cut by 0 bases and J by 4 bases, with 11 bases left in between. CDR3 DNA sequence: TGTGCCAGCAGCGTAGAACCGGGGTTGGGAAACACCATATATTTT. Translating it yields CASSVEPGLGNTIYF.